This record concerns one T cell receptor (beta chain) sequence. This entry is derived from a study of cytomegalovirus exposure and HLA in healthy donors. PCR was performed using 60 Vbeta and 13 Jbeta primers. Sequencing used immunoSEQ multiplex PCR; TCRdb keeps in-frame clones, though not all of them. The sample carries about 170,000 clones, approximately 79% recorded once. J was trimmed by 11 bases and V by 1 base; bases with no gene match: 16. This CDR3 has 16 amino acids. Germline V gene sequence: CDR1 LNHDA, CDR2 SQIVND (reference sequence). Sequences were obtained from PBMCs. This receptor was taken from a male donor in good health and CMV-seronegative. The V and J genes are TRBV19 and TRBJ1-1, with TRBD1 identical over 7 bases. CDR3 in DNA: TGTGCCAGTAGTATAGTCCCGGGACAGACCTTACCTGTGGCTTTCTTT. It translates to CASSIVPGQTLPVAFF.